This note documents a single T cell receptor beta chain sequence. Its target is unknown. Genomic DNA template from tumor biopsies or peripheral blood, roughly 616 ng to 6,004 ng input. Repertoires were generated with immunoSEQ multiplex PCR, while TCRdb's copy carries only in-frame clones and drops some. The repertoire includes over 60,000 clones, over 65% of them detected once, and 4.7% sits in the top ten. These data come from a study of T cells in tumors after PD-1 blockade. On the study more broadly: Prior checkpoint blockade, systemic immunosuppressant use, or anti-cancer therapy within 4 weeks excluded patients. Some patients also took daily vismodegib 150 mg during anti-PD-1 treatment. Regarding the study as a whole: Peripheral recruitment is suggested, as some novel exhausted tumor clones were in pre-treatment blood.

CDR1 and CDR2 from the germline V gene are SGDLS and YYNGEE. The CDR3 totals 15 residues. Between the trimmed V and J ends, which lost 0 bases and 7 bases, there was a span of 11 bases. J is TRBJ1-6 and V is TRBV9, with a tentative D call TRBD1 (5 bases). Sequences were derived from PBMCs, sampled after anti-PD-1 treatment. The TCR originated in a human donor with basal cell carcinoma. CDR3 region: CASSVDSGANSPLHF. CDR3 sequence (DNA): TGTGCCAGCAGCGTAGACAGCGGGGCCAATTCACCCCTCCACTTT.